This TCR beta chain was identified in a study of shared clonotypes between healthy human individuals. Assay: immunoSEQ multiplex PCR; the TCRdb copy retains only in-frame clones and omits some. This sample has over 800,000 clones, with approximately 92% found just once. CD45RO-negative CD8 cells positively selected for CCR7 made up the naive population, which excluded terminally differentiated effector memory CD45RA+ cells. The TCR sequence derives from a man aged 25 to 40 in good health. Material: naive CD8+ T cells sorted from blood.

Here the CDR3 reads CASSPRTTGATYF. The CDR3 DNA reads as TGTGCCAGCAGCCCACGAACGACAGGGGCAACGTACTTC. This rearrangement joins TRBV7-7 to TRBJ2-5; TRBD1 matches 8 bases. Germline V gene data show CDR1 as SSHAT and CDR2 as FNYEAQ (reference sequence). J gave up 13 bases and V 5 bases, and 12 bases lay outside the gene matches. The CDR3 length is 13 residues.